A single sample gave rise to the 22 T cell receptor beta chains below, sequenced in a study of blood T cell repertoires in COVID-19. Libraries were prepared by immunoSEQ multiplex PCR; TCRdb keeps only in-frame clonotypes and omits some of them. The table has 55,000 to 75,000 clones, 80% to 85% seen once. What was sequenced was peripheral blood. These receptors all come from a human donor in a cohort sampled during active COVID-19.

V gene TRBV10-3 combines with J gene TRBJ2-1; 9 nucleotides agree with TRBD2. The germline V gene encodes CDR1 ENHRY and CDR2 SYGVKD. CDR3 length: 13 residues. Trimming removed 6 bases from V and 5 bases from J; junction bases left unmatched: 2. CDR3 sequence reads: CAIRLAGHNEQFF. DNA of the CDR3: TGTGCCATCAGACTAGCGGGTCACAATGAGCAGTTCTTC.

The rearrangement links TRBV5-1 to TRBJ2-5; the match to TRBD1 covers 8 bases. This CDR3 region has 16 residues. Germline CDR1 reads SGHRS; CDR2 reads YFSETQ. J was trimmed by 1 base and V by 4 bases; bases with no gene match: 9. CDR3 loop: CASSQPPQGAQETQYF. CDR3 nucleotides: TGCGCCAGCAGCCAACCCCCGCAGGGGGCCCAAGAGACCCAGTACTTC.

For the CDR3, the DNA is TGTGCCTGGAGTGCGTTTGAAGACTTCCTGGGAGAAAGCTCCTACGAGCAGTACTTC. Protein product: CAWSAFEDFLGESSYEQYF. V is TRBV30 and J is TRBJ2-7; a possible D gene is TRBD2 (5 bases). Germline CDR1 and CDR2: GTSNPN and SVGIG (reference sequence). The V and J ends lost 1 base and 0 bases respectively, with 25 bases between them. The CDR3 sequence is 19 residues long.

The rearrangement uses TRBV14 and TRBJ2-5, with TRBD2 identical over 11 bases. This CDR3 has 18 amino acids. The germline V gene encodes CDR1 SGHDN and CDR2 FVKESK. The ends lost 0 bases at V and 4 bases at J; junction bases unmatched: 10. This CDR3 reads CASSQDSPLAGGRETQYF. As DNA, the CDR3 is TGTGCCAGCAGCCAAGATTCCCCGCTAGCGGGAGGAAGAGAGACCCAGTACTTC. Variable domain in full (rest from reference TRBV14 and TRBJ2-5): EAGVTQFPSHSVIEKGQTVTLRCDPISGHDNLYWYRRVMGKEIKFLLHFVKESKQDESGMPNNRFLAERTGGTYSTLKVQPAELEDSGVYFCASSQDSPLAGGRETQYFGPGTRLLVL.

The CDR3 protein is CASRDGTTNTDTQYF. The CDR3 nucleotides are TGTGCCAGCAGGGACGGGACTACCAACACAGATACGCAGTATTTT. The gene calls are TRBV6-6 and TRBJ2-3; 7 bases match TRBD2. The CDR3 contains 15 residues. J lost 2 bases, V lost 6 bases, and 8 bases had no gene match. Germline loops: CDR1 MNHNY, CDR2 SVGAGI (reference sequence).

The V call is TRBV4-2, the J call TRBJ2-7; 7 bases are shared with TRBD1. The CDR3 length is 14 residues. Trimming removed 0 bases from V and 3 bases from J; junction bases left unmatched: 2. Germline loops: CDR1 LGHNA, CDR2 YNFKEQ. The CDR3 region has the DNA TGTGCCAGCAGCCAAGAAGGGGGCCGCTACGAGCAGTACTTC. Protein product: CASSQEGGRYEQYF.

Notes on this clone: The DNA is omitted, as the CDR3 cannot be located on it reliably, and the CDR3 follows TCRdb's listing. The J gene is TRBJ2-7, the V gene TRBV12-2; no check of the table's D call, TRBD1, against the DNA was made. TRBV12-2 is labeled a pseudogene. The CDR3 region is 17 residues in length, termini included. CDR3 amino acids: CASRALVVGTGSYEQYF.

This sequence joins TRBV5-1 and TRBJ2-7, with D perhaps matching TRBD2 (7 bases). The CDR3 loop spans 16 amino acids. Germline values: CDR1 SGHRS, CDR2 YFSETQ. V lost 4 bases and J lost 7, with 24 bases in between. The CDR3 region has the DNA TGCGCCAGCAGCCCGTTGGGGGGGCTCACCCTAAGAGAGCAGTACTTC. It yields the protein CASSPLGGLTLREQYF.

V usage is TRBV12-3 or TRBV12-4 and J usage is TRBJ1-4; D is ambiguous. V was clipped by 7 bases and J by 6 bases, with 12 bases between them. CDR3 length equals 13 residues. The CDR3 bases are TGTGCCAGCACCGAGGGAGGCTATGAAAAACTGTTTTTT. This translates into CASTEGGYEKLFF.

The chain links TRBV28 to TRBJ2-7; 9 positions agree with TRBD2. The CDR3 has 18 residues. With 2 bases clipped from V and 0 bases from J, the junction kept 11 bases outside the gene matches. Germline V gene data show CDR1 as MDHEN and CDR2 as SYDVKM. CDR3 in amino acids: CASSLVSGSGLSSYEQYF. CDR3 coding DNA: TGTGCCAGCAGTTTAGTTAGCGGGAGTGGACTTAGCTCCTACGAGCAGTACTTC.

The V and J genes are TRBV5-4 and TRBJ2-3; D gene uncertain. There are 13 residues in the CDR3. Germline V gives CDR1 SGHNT, CDR2 YYREEE (reference sequence). Trimming left V 4 bases short and J 2 bases short, with 8 bases between. CDR3 loop: CASSRVSTDTQYF. The CDR3 DNA reads TGTGCCAGCAGCCGCGTGTCCACAGATACGCAGTATTTT.

V gene TRBV19 combines with J gene TRBJ1-1, with D unclear. Germline V CDR1 and CDR2: LNHDA, SQIVND (reference sequence). There are 13 residues in the CDR3. V dropped 7 bases and J dropped 1 base, with 10 bases sitting between them. In DNA, the CDR3 is TGTGCCAGTATCAGTTTGGCGAACACTGAAGCTTTCTTT. Translating it yields CASISLANTEAFF.

This rearrangement joins TRBV9 to TRBJ2-1, with D tentatively TRBD1 (5 bases). The CDR3 contains 15 residues. Germline CDR1 SGDLS, CDR2 YYNGEE. Trimming cost V 4 bases and J 0 bases, with 11 bases left between them. CDR3 in DNA: TGTGCCAGCAGCCCAGGGTCTAGCTCCTACAATGAGCAGTTCTTC. Translated: CASSPGSSSYNEQFF.

V gene TRBV28 combines with J gene TRBJ1-1; D gene uncertain. Germline V CDR1 and CDR2: MDHEN, SYDVKM. The CDR3 extends over 12 amino acids. The V end was cut by 6 bases, the J end by 3 bases, with 8 bases between. The CDR3 DNA is TGTGCCAGCAGAACGGGGTACACTGAAGCTTTCTTT. Amino acids: CASRTGYTEAFF.

V is TRBV5-4 and J is TRBJ2-5, with D possibly matching TRBD2 (5 bases). CDR1 and CDR2 (germline): SGHNT, YYREEE (reference sequence). This CDR3 region has 12 residues. V was shortened by 2 bases and J by 5 bases, with 7 bases between the two germline ends. DNA of the CDR3: TGTGCCAGCAGCTTTGGGGAGGAGACCCAGTACTTC. This sequence encodes CASSFGEETQYF.

The rearrangement joins TRBV18 to TRBJ2-7, with D possibly TRBD2 on 6 matching bases. V was cut by 5 bases and J by 1 base, with 6 bases left in between. Germline CDR1 KGHSH, CDR2 LQKENI. CDR3 length: 12 residues. CDR3 DNA sequence: TGTGCCAGCTCAGCGGGATCCTACGAGCAGTACTTC. It encodes CASSAGSYEQYF.

The V call is TRBV24-1, the J call TRBJ2-7; 8 positions match TRBD1. V gave up 3 bases and J gave up 7 bases; unmatched junction bases: 10. The CDR3 runs 15 residues. Germline CDR1 and CDR2: KGHDR and SFDVKD. CDR3 nucleotides: TGTGCCACCAGTGATGGGGGGCAGGGGGCGGGAGAGCAGTACTTC. This sequence encodes CATSDGGQGAGEQYF.

The genes are TRBV6-5 and TRBJ2-2; D perhaps matches TRBD1 (7 bases). The CDR3 totals 15 residues. CDR1 and CDR2 from the germline V gene are MNHEY and SVGAGI. V dropped 5 bases and J dropped 9 bases, with 19 bases sitting between them. The CDR3 nucleotides are TGTGCCAGCAGTCGCCAAGTGGCAGGGGGGCGGGAGCTGTTTTTT. Residues: CASSRQVAGGRELFF.

Only a few counts were recorded for this clone. The chain joins TRBV6-6 to TRBJ2-5, with TRBD1 matching over 7 bases. V was clipped by 6 bases and J by 1 base; unmatched bases: 5. The CDR3 length is 14 residues. The V gene's germline CDR1 is MNHNY and CDR2 SVGAGI (reference sequence). For the CDR3, the DNA is TGTGCCAGCAGGACAGGGTTTGGCCAAGAGACCCAGTACTTC. Encoded protein: CASRTGFGQETQYF.

This chain connects TRBV2 to TRBJ2-3; D gene unclear. The V gene's germline CDR1 is SNHLY and CDR2 FYNNEI. The CDR3 extends over 13 amino acids. With 2 bases removed from V and 6 bases from J, the gap between germline ends came to 9 bases. This CDR3 reads CASSEPSPDTQYF. The CDR3 DNA follows: TGTGCCAGCAGTGAACCTAGTCCGGATACGCAGTATTTT. The whole variable domain, filled in from reference TRBV2 and TRBJ2-3, reads EPEVTQTPSHQVTQMGQEVILRCVPISNHLYFYWYRQILGQKVEFLVSFYNNEISEKSEIFDDQFSVERPDGSNFTLKIRSTKLEDSAMYFCASSEPSPDTQYFGPGTRLTVL.

The CDR3 DNA reads TGTGCCAGCAGTCAACTTAATTCACCCCTCCACTTT. Amino acids: CASSQLNSPLHF. The chain employs TRBV6-6 and TRBJ1-6, with D hard to call. Trimming pared 5 bases from V and 6 bases from J, leaving 5 bases between. Germline CDR1 is MNHNY and CDR2 is SVGAGI (reference sequence). This CDR3 contains 12 residues.

CDR3 loop: CASSLSDTEAFF. In DNA form, the CDR3 reads TGTGCCAGCAGTTTATCAGACACTGAAGCTTTCTTT. The chain couples TRBV28 to TRBJ1-1; the D is unclear. V was pared by 1 base and J by 3 bases, with 3 bases between. The V gene's germline CDR1 is MDHEN and CDR2 SYDVKM. CDR3 length equals 12 residues.